This is a list of T cell receptor beta chains from one sample in a study of T cells in Graves' hyperthyroidism and ophthalmopathy. TCRdb itself ran the multiplex PCR reads through MiXCR, one entry per CDR3 protein. The sample gives around 300,000 distinct CDR3 sequences, 10% to 15% of which show up once; approximately 7.8% is in the top ten. Sequencing was done on a sample of blood. The receptors derive from a woman aged 25 to 39 with Graves' hyperthyroidism that later progressed to Graves' ophthalmopathy. Each CDR3 is given with its conserved first and last residue. D genes are given only for firm matches. Clone sizes are given selectively: once, few, many, or a class where the clone is expanded.

clone_size: few
j_call: TRBJ2-2
d_call: TRBD1
v_call: TRBV6-2/TRBV6-3
cdr3_aa: CASKTGDTGELFF
cdr3_nt: TGTGCCAGTAAGACAGGGGACACCGGGGAGCTGTTTTTT

clone_size: many
j_call: TRBJ2-1
d_call: NA
v_call: TRBV12-3/TRBV12-4
cdr3_aa: CASSLAGFTYNEQFF
cdr3_nt: TGTGCCAGCAGTTTAGCGGGATTCACCTACAATGAGCAGTTCTTC

clone_size: NA
j_call: TRBJ2-1
d_call: NA
v_call: TRBV5-6
cdr3_aa: CASSFTGAGTYNEQFF
cdr3_nt: TGTGCCAGCAGCTTCACGGGGGCAGGTACCTACAATGAGCAGTTCTTC

clone_size: NA
j_call: TRBJ2-1
d_call: NA
v_call: TRBV29-1
cdr3_aa: CSVTPQTREQFF
cdr3_nt: TGCAGCGTTACCCCCCAAACGCGGGAGCAGTTCTTC

clone_size: many
j_call: TRBJ2-1
d_call: TRBD2
v_call: TRBV5-4
cdr3_aa: CASSPGTSGAYNEQFF
cdr3_nt: TGTGCCAGCAGCCCTGGGACTAGCGGCGCCTACAATGAGCAGTTCTTC

clone_size: many
j_call: TRBJ2-2
d_call: TRBD2
v_call: TRBV3-1
cdr3_aa: CASSLEAYRTSFAGELFF
cdr3_nt: TGTGCCAGCAGCCTTGAAGCTTATCGGACTAGCTTCGCCGGGGAGCTGTTTTTT

clone_size: many
j_call: TRBJ2-7
d_call: TRBD2
v_call: TRBV7-9
cdr3_aa: CASSSPSGGEQYF
cdr3_nt: TGTGCCAGCAGCTCCCCCAGCGGGGGCGAGCAGTACTTC

clone_size: once
j_call: TRBJ2-3
d_call: TRBD1
v_call: TRBV5-6
cdr3_aa: CASSSQGVSTDTQYF
cdr3_nt: TGTGCCAGCAGCTCACAGGGGGTAAGCACAGATACGCAGTATTTT

clone_size: many
j_call: TRBJ1-4
d_call: TRBD1
v_call: TRBV27
cdr3_aa: CASRGRGGGMEANEKLFF
cdr3_nt: TGTGCCAGCAGGGGGCGCGGAGGGGGCATGGAGGCTAATGAAAAACTGTTTTTT

clone_size: NA
j_call: TRBJ2-7
d_call: NA
v_call: TRBV11-2
cdr3_aa: CASARGHEQYF
cdr3_nt: TGTGCCAGCGCCAGGGGCCACGAGCAGTACTTC

clone_size: many
j_call: TRBJ2-1
d_call: NA
v_call: TRBV6-5
cdr3_aa: CASSYSLDPIYNEQFF
cdr3_nt: TGTGCCAGCAGTTACTCCTTGGACCCAATATACAATGAGCAGTTCTTC

clone_size: many
j_call: TRBJ1-4
d_call: TRBD1
v_call: TRBV28
cdr3_aa: CASQTGIGEKLFF
cdr3_nt: TGTGCCAGTCAGACAGGGATCGGTGAAAAACTGTTTTTT

clone_size: NA
j_call: TRBJ2-3
d_call: TRBD2
v_call: TRBV9
cdr3_aa: CASSDSLTSGRANTQYF
cdr3_nt: TGTGCCAGCAGCGATAGCCTTACGAGCGGGAGGGCAAATACGCAGTATTTT

clone_size: NA
j_call: TRBJ2-3
d_call: TRBD2
v_call: TRBV20-1
cdr3_aa: CSARAGLAGGPSGDTQYF
cdr3_nt: TGCAGTGCTAGAGCGGGACTAGCGGGAGGGCCCTCCGGGGATACGCAGTATTTT

clone_size: many
j_call: TRBJ2-7
d_call: TRBD1
v_call: TRBV7-8
cdr3_aa: CASSLVPGQGKVASYEQYF
cdr3_nt: TGTGCCAGCAGCTTAGTACCGGGACAGGGGAAGGTGGCTTCCTACGAGCAGTACTTC

clone_size: many
j_call: TRBJ1-1
d_call: TRBD1
v_call: TRBV29-1
cdr3_aa: CSVVRQGAEAFF
cdr3_nt: TGCAGCGTTGTTCGACAGGGGGCCGAAGCTTTCTTT

clone_size: NA
j_call: TRBJ2-2
d_call: NA
v_call: TRBV5-5
cdr3_aa: CASSLRFSGQNTGELFF
cdr3_nt: TGTGCCAGCAGCTTGAGGTTTAGCGGACAGAACACCGGGGAGCTGTTTTTT

clone_size: many
j_call: TRBJ2-5
d_call: TRBD1
v_call: TRBV6-2/TRBV6-3
cdr3_aa: CASSKDRVQETQYF
cdr3_nt: TGTGCCAGCAGCAAGGACAGGGTCCAGGAGACCCAGTACTTC

clone_size: many
j_call: TRBJ2-3
d_call: NA
v_call: TRBV11-2
cdr3_aa: CASSPYGARPSGTDTQYF
cdr3_nt: TGTGCCAGCAGCCCCTACGGCGCGCGCCCCTCGGGGACAGATACGCAGTATTTT

clone_size: many
j_call: TRBJ2-5
d_call: NA
v_call: TRBV28
cdr3_aa: CASSLGGGKTQYF
cdr3_nt: TGTGCCAGCAGTTTGGGGGGTGGAAAGACCCAGTACTTC

clone_size: NA
j_call: TRBJ2-3
d_call: NA
v_call: TRBV30
cdr3_aa: CAWSGSDTQYF
cdr3_nt: TGTGCCTGGAGTGGTTCAGATACGCAGTATTTT

clone_size: many
j_call: TRBJ2-4
d_call: NA
v_call: TRBV7-2
cdr3_aa: CASSFRDTYKNIQYF
cdr3_nt: TGTGCCAGCAGCTTCCGGGACACCTACAAAAACATTCAGTACTTC

clone_size: many
j_call: TRBJ2-7
d_call: TRBD2
v_call: TRBV11-1
cdr3_aa: CASNDAGGAPYEQYF
cdr3_nt: TGTGCCAGCAACGACGCGGGGGGGGCCCCCTACGAGCAGTACTTC

clone_size: many
j_call: TRBJ2-1
d_call: TRBD2
v_call: TRBV7-2
cdr3_aa: CASSPGGSVYNEQFF
cdr3_nt: TGTGCCAGCAGCCCCGGCGGGAGTGTATACAATGAGCAGTTCTTC

clone_size: once
j_call: TRBJ2-1
d_call: NA
v_call: TRBV9
cdr3_aa: CASRTTTPYNEKFF
cdr3_nt: TGTGCCAGCAGAACAACGACACCCTACAATGAGAAGTTCTTC

clone_size: NA
j_call: TRBJ2-1
d_call: NA
v_call: TRBV20-1
cdr3_aa: CSAPPEFSYNEQFF
cdr3_nt: TGCAGTGCTCCGCCAGAATTCTCCTACAATGAGCAGTTCTTC

clone_size: NA
j_call: TRBJ2-7
d_call: TRBD2
v_call: TRBV15
cdr3_aa: CATSRARLAGGPSYEQYF
cdr3_nt: TGTGCCACCAGCAGAGCCCGACTAGCGGGGGGGCCAAGCTACGAGCAGTACTTC

clone_size: many
j_call: TRBJ1-5
d_call: NA
v_call: TRBV28
cdr3_aa: CASSFVSSNQPQHF
cdr3_nt: TGTGCCAGCAGTTTCGTGTCTAGCAATCAGCCCCAGCATTTT

clone_size: many
j_call: TRBJ1-5
d_call: NA
v_call: TRBV6-1
cdr3_aa: CASSEPGLSNQPQHF
cdr3_nt: TGTGCCAGCAGTGAGCCAGGGCTTAGCAATCAGCCCCAGCATTTT

clone_size: many
j_call: TRBJ2-7
d_call: NA
v_call: TRBV6-2/TRBV6-3
cdr3_aa: CASSLGTHLEQYF
cdr3_nt: TGTGCCAGCAGTCTCGGGACTCATCTCGAGCAGTACTTC

clone_size: many
j_call: TRBJ2-7
d_call: TRBD2
v_call: TRBV7-2
cdr3_aa: CASSEAASGRAYEQYF
cdr3_nt: TGTGCCAGCAGCGAGGCAGCCAGCGGGAGGGCCTACGAGCAGTACTTC

clone_size: few
j_call: TRBJ1-3
d_call: NA
v_call: TRBV19
cdr3_aa: CASLQRSGNTIYF
cdr3_nt: TGTGCCAGCCTCCAGCGCTCTGGAAACACCATATATTTT

clone_size: many
j_call: TRBJ2-7
d_call: TRBD1
v_call: TRBV5-1
cdr3_aa: CASSRLQGSGYEQYF
cdr3_nt: TGCGCCAGCAGCCGCTTACAGGGGTCAGGCTACGAGCAGTACTTC

clone_size: many
j_call: TRBJ2-5
d_call: TRBD2
v_call: TRBV30
cdr3_aa: CAWARTSGKETQYF
cdr3_nt: TGTGCCTGGGCCAGGACTAGCGGGAAAGAGACCCAGTACTTC

clone_size: NA
j_call: TRBJ1-5
d_call: NA
v_call: TRBV19
cdr3_aa: CASKNGNQPQHF
cdr3_nt: TGTGCCAGTAAGAACGGCAATCAGCCCCAGCATTTT

clone_size: NA
j_call: TRBJ2-1
d_call: TRBD2
v_call: TRBV3-1
cdr3_aa: CASSQGSGRSYNEQFF
cdr3_nt: TGTGCCAGCAGCCAAGGTTCCGGGAGGTCCTACAATGAGCAGTTCTTC

clone_size: few
j_call: TRBJ2-2
d_call: TRBD2
v_call: TRBV7-2
cdr3_aa: CASSTRTSAGELFF
cdr3_nt: TGTGCCAGCAGCACGAGGACTAGCGCCGGGGAGCTGTTTTTT

clone_size: many
j_call: TRBJ1-4
d_call: NA
v_call: TRBV27
cdr3_aa: CASSLSTATTNEKLFF
cdr3_nt: TGTGCCAGCAGTTTATCGACAGCGACTACTAATGAAAAACTGTTTTTT

clone_size: many
j_call: TRBJ2-2
d_call: NA
v_call: TRBV5-4
cdr3_aa: CASSAQGGTGELFF
cdr3_nt: TGTGCCAGCAGCGCACAGGGAGGGACCGGGGAGCTGTTTTTT

clone_size: many
j_call: TRBJ2-1
d_call: NA
v_call: TRBV4-2
cdr3_aa: CASSQGSGAFNEQFF
cdr3_nt: TGTGCCAGCAGCCAAGGTAGCGGAGCTTTCAATGAGCAGTTCTTC

clone_size: few
j_call: TRBJ2-7
d_call: NA
v_call: TRBV30
cdr3_aa: CAWSPPGQDFYEQYF
cdr3_nt: TGTGCCTGGAGCCCCCCCGGGCAGGATTTCTACGAGCAGTACTTC